Listed below are T cell receptor beta chains from one sample, sequenced in a study of blood T cell repertoires in COVID-19. Repertoires were generated with immunoSEQ multiplex PCR, while TCRdb's copy carries only in-frame clones and drops some. The table includes 170,000 or so clones, around 83% detected once. The specimen sequenced was peripheral blood. The receptors were gathered from a human donor in a cohort sampled during active COVID-19. CDR3s include the opening cysteine and the closing phenylalanine or tryptophan. D genes are given only for firm matches. Expanded clones are given a class, and other clones once, few, many or no size at all.

TRBV28,NA,NA,TRBJ1-6,11,TGTGCCAGCAGTTCCTCGGGACCCCTCCACTTT,CASSSSGPLHF
TRBV25-1,NA,NA,TRBJ2-1,15,TGTGCCAGCAGTGAAACGCTAAGCTCCTACAATGAGCAGTTCTTC,CASSETLSSYNEQFF
TRBV29-1,NA,NA,TRBJ2-7,13,TGCAGCGTTGATAGGGAGGACTCCTACGAGCAGTACTTC,CSVDREDSYEQYF
TRBV11-2,NA,TRBD1,TRBJ2-7,14,TGTGCCAGCAGCTCCGACAGGGGGATAGCCGAGCAGTACTTC,CASSSDRGIAEQYF
TRBV4-2,NA,NA,TRBJ1-4,14,TGTGCCAGCAGCCCGGACAGCCTTAATGAAAAACTGTTTTTT,CASSPDSLNEKLFF
TRBV4-1,NA,TRBD1,TRBJ2-7,15,TGCGCCAGCAGCCAACAGACAGGGGGGTCCTACGAGCAGTACTTC,CASSQQTGGSYEQYF
TRBV7-9,NA,NA,TRBJ2-7,13,TGTGCCAGCAGCCCCAGGGATCACTACGAGCAGTACTTC,CASSPRDHYEQYF
TRBV7-2,NA,TRBD2,TRBJ2-7,15,TGTGCCAGCAGCTTAGCGACTAGCGGGAGGGATGAGCAGTACTTC,CASSLATSGRDEQYF
TRBV11-3,NA,NA,TRBJ2-1,17,TGTGCCAGCAGCCCCGTCCCCCCGAGTTCGCCCGACAATGAGCAGTTCTTC,CASSPVPPSSPDNEQFF
TRBV5-1,NA,NA,TRBJ1-4,14,TGCGCCAGCAGCTCGCGGGCCCCCAATGAAAAACTGTTTTTT,CASSSRAPNEKLFF
TRBV13,NA,NA,TRBJ1-1,17,TGTGCCAGCAGCTTCACCCCTAGTGAGTTGGGGGCCACTGAAGCTTTCTTT,CASSFTPSELGATEAFF
TRBV5-6,NA,NA,TRBJ1-1,11,TGTGCCAGCAGCTTGGGCAGAGAAGCTTTCTTT,CASSLGREAFF
TRBV19,NA,NA,TRBJ1-6,16,TGTGCCAGTAGTACCCTGGACAGCTCAAATAATTCACCCCTCCACTTT,CASSTLDSSNNSPLHF
TRBV19,many,TRBD1,TRBJ1-2,15,TGTGCCAGTAGTGTCGACAGGGGGCTTAACTATGGCTACACCTTC,CASSVDRGLNYGYTF
TRBV9,NA,TRBD1,TRBJ1-2,14,TGTGCCAGCGGGGGCAGGGGGAAGGATCGTGGCTACACCTTC,CASGGRGKDRGYTF
TRBV7-2,NA,TRBD1,TRBJ1-4,15,TGTGCCAGCAGCTGGGGACAGGGGGGAGGTGAAAAACTGTTTTTT,CASSWGQGGGEKLFF